This TCR beta chain was sequenced in a study of T cells after yellow fever vaccination. Study at large: When fractions had low cell numbers, they were prepared with SMART-Seq v4 Ultra Low Input. Points from the study as a whole: Abundant bulk-derived clonotypes could contaminate FACS-sorted repertoires. Relatively few clonotypes were ones that appeared in both CD4 and CD8 compartments. After the booster, around 95% of CD4 and roughly nine tenths of CD8 primary-response clones were re-detected.

This clonotype was counted only a few times. TCRdb called the 5' RACE reads again in MiXCR, with one record for every CDR3 protein. The sample contains more than 65,000 distinct CDR3 sequences, 10% to 15% of which appear only once. The CDR3 runs to 14 residues. Germline V gene lookup returns CDR1 DFQATT and CDR2 SNEGSKA (reference sequence). The ends were cut back, 1 base at V and 4 bases at J, with 10 bases in the middle. The source is a man between 18 and 35 years old who received the YFV17D yellow fever vaccine. V gene TRBV20-1 combines with J gene TRBJ1-4; D perhaps matches TRBD1 (5 bases). The material sequenced was CD8+ T cells not binding an NS4B(214-222) dextramer, sorted from PBMCs, taken approximately 22 days after the first yellow fever vaccination. The CDR3 DNA is TGCAGTGCTAGAGCGGGGCGCCATAATGAAAAACTGTTTTTT. Translated: CSARAGRHNEKLFF.